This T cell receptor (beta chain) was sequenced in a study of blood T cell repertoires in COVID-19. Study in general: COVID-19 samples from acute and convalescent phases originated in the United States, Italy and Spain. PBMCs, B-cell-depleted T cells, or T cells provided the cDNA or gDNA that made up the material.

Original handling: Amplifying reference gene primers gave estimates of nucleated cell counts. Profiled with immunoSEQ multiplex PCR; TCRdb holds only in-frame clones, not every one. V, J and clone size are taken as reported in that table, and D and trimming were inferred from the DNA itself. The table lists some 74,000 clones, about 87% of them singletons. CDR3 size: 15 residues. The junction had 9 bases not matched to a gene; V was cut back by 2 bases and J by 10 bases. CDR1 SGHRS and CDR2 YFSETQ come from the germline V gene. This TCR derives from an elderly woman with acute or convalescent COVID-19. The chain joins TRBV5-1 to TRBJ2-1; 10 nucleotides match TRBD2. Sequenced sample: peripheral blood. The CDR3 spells CASSFSGGSGIEQFF. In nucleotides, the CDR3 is TGCGCCAGCAGCTTTAGCGGGGGGAGCGGTATCGAGCAGTTCTTC.